This T cell receptor (beta chain) was identified in a study of T-cell memory formation after mild COVID-19. Study summary: TCR clustering was largely donor specific.

TCRdb itself ran the 5' RACE reads through MiXCR, one entry per CDR3 protein. The data hold 450,000 to 700,000 distinct CDR3 sequences, with roughly 17% observed a single time. Input material: PBMCs or a T cell subset sorted from them (not recorded which). This receptor was obtained from an adult woman who had mild COVID-19 (a few samples of this study predate the infection). Cell type and time point are not known.

The chain's CDR3 is CASSLAGTGLTGELFF. The CDR3 coding sequence is TGTGCCAGCAGCTTGGCCGGGACAGGGCTTACCGGGGAGCTGTTTTTT. This chain joins TRBV5-6 and TRBJ2-2, with TRBD1 matching over 9 bases. From germline, CDR1 is SGHDT and CDR2 YYEEEE. J gave up 5 bases and V 0 bases, and 5 bases lay outside the gene matches. This CDR3 has 16 amino acids.